This TCR beta chain was sequenced for a study of Ad26.COV2.S vaccination and SARS-CoV-2 variants listed by TCRdb under 2021. Study-level background: Donors in the vaccine arm were drawn from COV1001, a phase I-IIa trial of Ad26.COV2.S in healthy adults that was multicentre, randomized, double-blind and placebo-controlled. The specificity and breadth of SARS-CoV-2-reactive T cell receptors after Ad26.COV2.S vaccination were assessed by TCRbeta repertoire sequencing. Trial participants were randomized into five groups of five: low-dose or high-dose Ad26.COV2.S given once or twice, or placebo on both occasions. Blinding of investigators to trial group allocation was maintained during experiments and outcome assessment. Ad26.COV2.S was given intramuscularly at 5x10^10 or 1x10^11 viral particles, as a single shot or as two shots 56 days apart. A total of around 32 samples were included in the TCR-sequenced set, comprising around 19 Ad26.COV2.S vaccine recipients, 5 placebo recipients and 8 SARS-CoV-2 convalescent individuals.

As to this clone: Its recognized antigen is unknown. Base quality data are lacking; no much larger clone is found one base away.

Trimming takes 1 base from V and 10 bases from J, and the germline ends sit 6 bases apart. From the cysteine up to the phenylalanine, the CDR3 has a length of 11 residues. Here the CDR3 DNA is all that survives: 33 bases in frame from base 1. Per the germline V gene, SGHDT is the CDR1 and YYEEEE is the CDR2. General conclusions and limits of the study: Non-spike TCR breadth was comparable between vaccine and placebo recipients, consistent with the vaccine containing only spike. Substantial breadth of spike-specific CD8+ and CD4+ T cell responses was reported after vaccination. Spike-specific TCR breadth was higher in Ad26.COV2.S recipients than in placebo recipients (P = 0.0014). According to the authors, total T cell responses may have been underestimated by the TCR breadth and depth analyses. The study lacked the statistical power to compare responses across vaccine doses or regimens.

TCRbeta CDR3 regions were sequenced with the immunoSEQ Assay. After extraction, genomic DNA underwent amplification by bias-controlled multiplex PCR, followed by high-throughput sequencing. As for the original processing: To quantify the absolute abundance of every unique TCRbeta CDR3 region, sequences were collapsed and filtered. T cell fraction was estimated by normalizing TCRbeta template counts to usable DNA, which was measured by amplifying reference genes present in all nucleated cells. Repertoire TCRs were annotated as SARS-CoV-2-specific by exact matching of V gene, CDR3 amino acid sequence and J gene to a known reactive TCR set. The reference SARS-CoV-2 TCR set was obtained from MIRA and was filtered for enrichment in COVID-19-positive ImmuneCODE repertoires, whereby public or cross-reactive TCRs were removed. Using the MIRA antigens, annotated TCRs were further analysed by specific ORF or by position within an ORF. Breadth was defined as the number of annotated unique rearrangements divided by the total number of unique productive rearrangements, and depth was defined as the summed frequency of the annotated unique rearrangements. Two-sided Wilcoxon rank-sum tests were used to compare TCR breadth between groups. TCRdb took over this immuneACCESS table, retaining in-frame rearrangements with V and J assigned. Such tables are incomplete; in checked studies, under half of the missing clones stem from an unresolved V gene, and the remainder is unexplained. From that table come the V and J calls and clone size; the DNA was used to work out D and trimming. The sample has fewer than 500,000 clones on record, about nine tenths of them singletons. Of the sample, roughly 4% falls within the top ten clones.

Sample treatment or condition, as interpreted from the label and publication: some 20 received Ad26.COV2.S at low or high dose, single or two shots; roughly five received placebo; per-sample allocation not given. Repertoires of vaccine and placebo recipients were sequenced from samples taken on day 63 after the first injection. In Cohort 1b, around 23 adults aged 18-55 years were enrolled at a single site in Boston, USA, between 29 July and 7 August 2020. Ad26.COV2.S consisted of a replication-incompetent adenovirus type 26 vector by which a prefusion-stabilized SARS-CoV-2 spike protein from the original Wuhan strain was expressed.

The sequence derives from a person between 18 and 65 years old who received the Ad26.COV2.S COVID-19 vaccine or a placebo. The material sequenced was peripheral blood, taken in a trial of Ad26.COV2.S vaccine versus placebo. The chain is encoded by TRBV5-6 joined to TRBJ2-1; there is no confident call for the D gene. The CDR3 region has the sequence CASSLKTEQFF. The nucleotide sequence is TGTGCCAGCAGCTTGAAAACCGAGCAGTTCTTC. The variable domain in full, with residues beyond the CDR3 obtained from the reference TRBV5-6 and TRBJ2-1 genes, is DAGVTQSPTHLIKTRGQQVTLRCSPKSGHDTVSWYQQALGQGPQFIFQYYEEEERQRGNFPDRFSGHQFPNYSSELNVNALLLGDSALYLCASSLKTEQFFGPGTRLTVL.